The source of this T cell receptor beta chain is a study of identical twins. Study conclusions and caveats: Analyses of zero insertions could, in part, be confounded by invariant MAIT and iNKT cells. Where out-of-frame alpha sequences were twin-shared, they showed excess low generation probability.

TCRdb re-derived calls from the 5' RACE reads in MiXCR, one entry per CDR3 protein. This sample yields 570,000 or so distinct CDR3 sequences, of which more than 9% are seen a single time; approximately 3% belongs to the top ten. As concerns this clonotype: Antigen specificity is unknown.

Germline-derived CDR1 and CDR2 are SNHLY and FYNNEI. Trimming took off 8 bases at V and 3 bases at J, with 10 bases between the two ends. The length of the CDR3 is 12 residues. This sample was shared with a second study, whose subject was yellow fever vaccine responses in identical twins.

The material sequenced was PBMCs. The rearrangement links TRBV2 to TRBJ1-1; D not resolved. This TCR was recovered from a woman younger than 30 in good health. This CDR3 is CASQVQDTEAFF. CDR3 DNA sequence: TGTGCCAGCCAGGTTCAGGACACTGAAGCTTTCTTT.